Listed here is a single TCR beta chain. Its specificity is not known. Deep was the level used in running the assay. The table came from immunoSEQ multiplex PCR; TCRdb's copy has only in-frame clones and leaves some out. This sample has about 530,000 clones, with approximately 95% found just once. This entry comes from a study of shared clonotypes between healthy human individuals. Notes on the study in general: Clonotype sharing among donors likely depends on sequencing depth.

CDR3 length: 13 residues. Looked up from germline, CDR1 is SQVTM and CDR2 is ANQGSEA. The specimen was naive CD4+ T cells sorted from blood. Subset indicated: CD45RA+ positively selected. This receptor was taken from a woman aged 25 to 39 in good health. The chain uses TRBV29-1 and TRBJ2-5, with D unclear. The J call may be faulty, since TRBJ2-7 better matches the DNA end. CDR3 region: CSVGLDVAYEQYF. The CDR3 nucleotides are TGCAGCGTTGGTTTGGACGTAGCCTACGAGCAGTACTTC.